The 2 T cell receptor beta chains in this list originate from one sample, sequenced in a study of blood T cell repertoires in COVID-19. Sequencing used immunoSEQ multiplex PCR; TCRdb keeps in-frame clones, though not all of them. The sample yields 400,000 or so clones, approximately 86% seen once. Sample: peripheral blood. The receptors derive from a human donor in a cohort sampled during active COVID-19.

The V gene is TRBV30, the J gene TRBJ2-1, with 9 positions matching TRBD1. The J segment lost 4 bases and the V segment lost 4 bases, leaving 8 bases of the junction unmatched. This CDR3 region has 15 residues. Germline CDR1 is GTSNPN and CDR2 is SVGIG (reference sequence). This CDR3 is CAWKLWDREYNEQFF. In DNA form, the CDR3 reads TGTGCCTGGAAATTATGGGACAGGGAGTACAATGAGCAGTTCTTC.

This sequence joins TRBV27 and TRBJ1-2; possible D gene TRBD1, 5 bases. Germline-derived CDR1 and CDR2 are MNHEY and SMNVEV (reference sequence). The CDR3 runs 14 residues. V lost 2 bases and J lost 3, with 10 bases in between. CDR3 amino acids: CASSLKGRDYGYTF. The CDR3 coding sequence is TGTGCCAGCAGTTTAAAGGGCAGGGACTATGGCTACACCTTC.